These 30 T cell receptor beta chains share one sample of origin, sequenced in a study of shared clonotypes between healthy human individuals. Data came from immunoSEQ multiplex PCR; TCRdb stores just in-frame clones and leaves some out. This table holds about 1.5 million clones, approximately 98% found once. Sequences were obtained from naive CD4+ T cells sorted from blood. Subset reported: CD45RA+ positively selected. All receptors derive from a man aged 25-45 years in good health.

The chain is built from TRBV5-1 and TRBJ2-5, with 9 bases lining up with TRBD1. Losses at the gene ends were 4 bases for V and 4 bases for J; bases not matched to a gene: 8. The CDR3 covers 15 residues. Germline CDR1 is SGHRS and CDR2 is YFSETQ. The CDR3: CASSPGTGSRETQYF. The CDR3 DNA is TGCGCCAGCAGCCCCGGGACAGGGAGCCGAGAGACCCAGTACTTC.

The CDR3 region is CAWSPRDRGFGATGNTIYF. As DNA, the CDR3 is TGTGCCTGGAGTCCCCGGGACAGGGGTTTCGGTGCTACTGGAAACACCATATATTTT. This chain connects TRBV30 to TRBJ1-3; the match to TRBD1 covers 10 bases. The junction had 15 bases not matched to a gene; V was cut back by 2 bases and J by 2 bases. The CDR3 spans 19 residues. Germline CDR1 reads GTSNPN; CDR2 reads SVGIG (reference sequence).

Remarks on this clone: Other DNA sequences of this sample code for an identical CDR3. The chain is built from TRBV7-2 and TRBJ1-5; a weak D match, TRBD1 (5 bases). The length of the CDR3 is 14 residues. V shed 5 bases and J shed 4 bases, with 12 bases lying between them. The germline gives CDR1 SGHTA, CDR2 FQGNSA. CDR3 in amino acids: CASSLGGGNQPQHF. CDR3 sequence (DNA): TGTGCCAGCAGCCTCGGCGGGGGGAATCAGCCCCAGCATTTT.

Details on this clone: The junction and the germline gene differ at one end; a read error may be behind it. This chain links TRBV4-1 with TRBJ2-3; D is perhaps TRBD2 (5 bases). The CDR3 is 13 residues long. Germline values: CDR1 MGHRA, CDR2 YSYEKL. The CDR3 nucleotides are TGCGCCAGCAGCCAAGCTAGCATAGATACGCAGTATTTT. It yields the protein CASSQASIDTQYF.

The chain recombines TRBV19 with TRBJ1-5; possible D gene TRBD1, 5 bases. V lost 4 bases to trimming and J lost 2 bases, with 9 bases between them. In germline, CDR1 is LNHDA, CDR2 SQIVND (reference sequence). CDR3 length: 14 amino acids. The CDR3 DNA reads as TGTGCCAGTAGTAAAGGGACCGGCAATCAGCCCCAGCATTTT. It yields the protein CASSKGTGNQPQHF.

V and J are TRBV11-1 and TRBJ2-7; D remains unclear. Trimming cost V 3 bases and J 3 bases, with 15 bases left between them. This CDR3 is 15 amino acids long. From germline, CDR1 is SGHAT and CDR2 FQDESV (reference sequence). The CDR3 sequence is CASSLFQGPLYEQYF. The DNA of the CDR3 is TGTGCCAGCAGCTTGTTTCAAGGGCCCCTCTACGAGCAGTACTTC. Filled out from reference TRBV11-1 and TRBJ2-7, the complete variable domain reads EAEVAQSPRYKITEKSQAVAFWCDPISGHATLYWYRQILGQGPELLVQFQDESVVDDSQLPKDRFSAERLKGVDSTLKIQPAELGDSAMYLCASSLFQGPLYEQYFGPGTRLTVT.

This sequence joins TRBV5-1 and TRBJ2-1; 10 nucleotides align to TRBD1. The V segment lost 1 base and the J segment 9 bases; nucleotides outside the gene matches: 7. This CDR3 spans 15 amino acids. In germline, CDR1 is SGHRS, CDR2 YFSETQ. CDR3 sequence (DNA): TGCGCCAGCAGCTTGACGGGACAGGGGACAGGTGAGCAGTTCTTC. Translation: CASSLTGQGTGEQFF.

The chain has TRBV5-1 and TRBJ2-1, with D hard to call. CDR1 and CDR2 (germline): SGHRS, YFSETQ. V shed 4 bases and J shed 7 bases, with 9 bases lying between them. The CDR3 consists of 12 residues. The CDR3 reads CASSVDWNEQFF. Here the CDR3 DNA reads TGCGCCAGCAGCGTCGACTGGAATGAGCAGTTCTTC.

The chain combines TRBV7-3 with TRBJ2-2; 9 bases fit TRBD2. Germline CDR1 and CDR2: SGHTA and FQGTGA. Losses at the gene ends were 5 bases for V and 5 bases for J; bases not matched to a gene: 15. This CDR3 is 18 amino acids long. In nucleotides, the CDR3 is TGTGCCAGCAGCCGCGGACTAGCGAGACCCGGTGGGACCGGGGAGCTGTTTTTT. This encodes CASSRGLARPGGTGELFF. Full variable domain (missing parts from reference TRBV7-3 and TRBJ2-2): GAGVSQTPSNKVTEKGKYVELRCDPISGHTALYWYRQSLGQGPEFLIYFQGTGAADDSGLPNDRFFAVRPEGSVSTLKIQRTERGDSAVYLCASSRGLARPGGTGELFFGEGSRLTVL.

The table lists this clone with a count of one. The chain recombines TRBV5-4 with TRBJ2-1; D perhaps matches TRBD1 (6 bases). The germline gives CDR1 SGHNT, CDR2 YYREEE (reference sequence). The CDR3 loop spans 13 amino acids. V was cut by 4 bases and J by 6 bases, with 11 bases left in between. CDR3 in DNA: TGTGCCAGCAGCCTCACAGGGTTCAATGAGCAGTTCTTC. Amino acid sequence: CASSLTGFNEQFF.

The rearrangement joins TRBV5-1 to TRBJ2-7; TRBD2 is a possible D gene (6 bases). V was cut by 1 base and J by 7 bases, with 15 bases left in between. Germline CDR1 reads SGHRS; CDR2 reads YFSETQ. The CDR3 consists of 14 residues. For the CDR3, the DNA is TGCGCCAGCAGCTTGCCGGGCGGGACCGGGGAGCAGTACTTC. Protein sequence: CASSLPGGTGEQYF.

The chain carries TRBV7-9 and TRBJ2-5; TRBD1 matches at 8 bases. CDR3 length: 15 residues. CDR1 is SEHNR, CDR2 FQNEAQ, per germline (reference sequence). The ends lost 2 bases at V and 1 base at J; junction bases unmatched: 3. As DNA, the CDR3 is TGTGCCAGCAGCTTAAGCAGGGGGCTCCAAGAGACCCAGTACTTC. Translated: CASSLSRGLQETQYF.

The rearrangement uses TRBV28 and TRBJ2-7, with a weak D call TRBD2 (7 bases). CDR3 length: 15 residues. Germline CDR1 and CDR2: MDHEN and SYDVKM. Trimming stripped 8 bases from V and 2 bases from J, with 19 bases between. The CDR3 DNA reads TGTGCCAGCTCGAGGGGGGCGGGGGTTACCTACGAGCAGTACTTC. This codes for CASSRGAGVTYEQYF.

V usage is TRBV28 and J usage is TRBJ2-1; 9 bases are a match to TRBD2. Germline assignment: CDR1 MDHEN and CDR2 SYDVKM. The CDR3 sequence is 14 residues long. V dropped 5 bases and J dropped 5; count of bases not matched to a gene: 4. The CDR3 DNA sequence: TGTGCCAGCAGTCATAGCGGGAGAGACAATGAGCAGTTCTTC. Translated, it gives CASSHSGRDNEQFF.

About this clone: Other DNA sequences in this specimen translate into the identical CDR3. The V call is TRBV10-3, the J call TRBJ2-7; 7 bases match TRBD1. CDR3 length: 15 amino acids. Germline values: CDR1 ENHRY, CDR2 SYGVKD. V trimming: 0 bases; J trimming: 4 bases; junction bases outside the gene matches: 6. Here the CDR3 DNA reads TGTGCCATCAGTGAGTCAAAGACAGGGTCGTACGAGCAGTACTTC. Translated, it gives CAISESKTGSYEQYF.

V usage is TRBV5-6 and J usage is TRBJ2-7; no definite D call. The CDR3 sequence is 14 residues long. V was pared by 3 bases and J by 2 bases, with 12 bases between. Germline V gene sequence: CDR1 SGHDT, CDR2 YYEEEE. The CDR3, as DNA: TGTGCCAGCAGCTACTGGATAGATGCCTACGAGCAGTACTTC. Translation gives CASSYWIDAYEQYF. Full variable domain (missing parts from reference TRBV5-6 and TRBJ2-7): DAGVTQSPTHLIKTRGQQVTLRCSPKSGHDTVSWYQQALGQGPQFIFQYYEEEERQRGNFPDRFSGHQFPNYSSELNVNALLLGDSALYLCASSYWIDAYEQYFGPGTRLTVT.

V usage is TRBV18 and J usage is TRBJ1-1; D uncertain. V lost 4 bases and J lost 0, with 12 bases in between. The germline gives CDR1 KGHSH, CDR2 LQKENI. The CDR3 totals 15 residues. The CDR3 region has the DNA TGTGCCAGCTCACGCGAACCGGGAATGAACACTGAAGCTTTCTTT. Encoded protein: CASSREPGMNTEAFF.

The chain recombines TRBV7-9 with TRBJ2-7; D gene ambiguous. This CDR3 has 11 amino acids. CDR1 SEHNR and CDR2 FQNEAQ come from the germline V gene (reference sequence). Between the trimmed V and J ends, which lost 5 bases and 7 bases, there was a span of 9 bases. The CDR3 loop reads CASSPAWEQYF. CDR3 DNA: TGTGCCAGCAGCCCGGCCTGGGAGCAGTACTTC.

In DNA form, the CDR3 reads TGTGCCAGCAGCCCGCTAGCGGGAGGGTCCTACAATGAGCAGTTCTTC. Its protein product is CASSPLAGGSYNEQFF. The rearrangement uses TRBV7-2 and TRBJ2-1; 12 bases agree with TRBD2. J was trimmed by 1 base and V by 5 bases; bases with no gene match: 3. Germline V CDR1 and CDR2: SGHTA, FQGNSA. The CDR3 loop spans 16 amino acids. Filled out from reference TRBV7-2 and TRBJ2-1, the complete variable domain reads GAGVSQSPSNKVTEKGKDVELRCDPISGHTALYWYRQSLGQGLEFLIYFQGNSAPDKSGLPSDRFSAERTGGSVSTLTIQRTQQEDSAVYLCASSPLAGGSYNEQFFGPGTRLTVL.

The chain couples TRBV5-1 to TRBJ2-5; 9 bases are a match to TRBD1. The length of the CDR3 is 18 residues. CDR1 is SGHRS and CDR2 is YFSETQ in the germline V gene. V was clipped by 4 bases and J by 4 bases; unmatched bases: 17. The DNA of the CDR3 is TGCGCCAGCAGCCCGGGGGGTAGGGACAGGGCGTGGAGAGAGACCCAGTACTTC. Encoded protein: CASSPGGRDRAWRETQYF.

The chain has TRBV28 and TRBJ2-7; TRBD1 is a possible D gene (5 bases). CDR3 length: 13 amino acids. Trimming stripped 6 bases from V and 2 bases from J, with 11 bases between. Germline loops: CDR1 MDHEN, CDR2 SYDVKM. The CDR3 region has the DNA TGTGCCAGCAGCCGAGGACAACCCTACGAGCAGTACTTC. Its translation: CASSRGQPYEQYF.

This rearrangement joins TRBV5-1 to TRBJ2-7; 14 bases match TRBD2. V shed 4 bases, J shed 0 bases, and the junction held 15 bases outside the gene matches. CDR3 length: 20 residues. In germline, CDR1 is SGHRS, CDR2 YFSETQ. The CDR3 nucleotides read TGCGCCAGCAGCGACCAACCACCGGGACTAGCGGGAGTACGCTCCTACGAGCAGTACTTC. Translating it yields CASSDQPPGLAGVRSYEQYF.

The chain couples TRBV13 to TRBJ2-7; TRBD1 matches at 7 bases. The CDR3 spans 15 residues. J gave up 3 bases and V 5 bases, and 10 bases lay outside the gene matches. CDR1 and CDR2 from the germline V gene are PRHDT and FYEKMQ (reference sequence). As DNA, the CDR3 is TGTGCCAGCAGCGGCCGGACAGGAAACATCTACGAGCAGTACTTC. It is translated as CASSGRTGNIYEQYF.

V gene TRBV14 combines with J gene TRBJ2-5; 14 bases align to TRBD2. The V gene end was trimmed by 3 bases and the J gene end by 5 bases; junction bases not matched to a gene: 5. The CDR3 spans 16 residues. CDR1 and CDR2 from the germline V gene are SGHDN and FVKESK. CDR3 residues: CASSHGTSGRMETQYF. CDR3 nucleotides: TGTGCCAGCAGCCACGGGACTAGCGGGAGAATGGAGACCCAGTACTTC.

The chain is built from TRBV28 and TRBJ2-7; 7 nucleotides match TRBD1. V was pared by 6 bases and J by 3 bases, with 5 bases of the junction left unmatched. Germline values: CDR1 MDHEN, CDR2 SYDVKM. This CDR3 has 13 residues. The CDR3 bases are TGTGCCAGCAGCACAGGGGATATCTACGAGCAGTACTTC. It specifies CASSTGDIYEQYF. Supplemented by reference TRBV28 and TRBJ2-7, the full variable domain reads DVKVTQSSRYLVKRTGEKVFLECVQDMDHENMFWYRQDPGLGLRLIYFSYDVKMKEKGDIPEGYSVSREKKERFSLILESASTNQTSMYLCASSTGDIYEQYFGPGTRLTVT.

The chain has TRBV7-8 and TRBJ2-1; 7 bases map to TRBD1. CDR1 and CDR2 from the germline V gene are SGHVS and FQNEAQ. The ends lost 1 base at V and 4 bases at J; junction bases unmatched: 7. The CDR3 contains 16 residues. This chain's CDR3 is CASSLEGAVWYNEQFF. The CDR3 DNA reads TGTGCCAGCAGCTTAGAGGGGGCGGTTTGGTACAATGAGCAGTTCTTC.

V gene TRBV7-2 combines with J gene TRBJ2-7; the D gene is possibly TRBD1 (6 bases). Germline-derived CDR1 and CDR2 are SGHTA and FQGNSA. There are 14 residues in the CDR3. The ends were cut back, 5 bases at V and 2 bases at J, with 13 bases in the middle. The CDR3 loop is CASSLLTGTYEQYF. In nucleotides, the CDR3 is TGTGCCAGCAGCCTGCTGACAGGAACCTACGAGCAGTACTTC.

As to this clone: In the same sample, other DNA sequences code for this CDR3. This sequence joins TRBV9 and TRBJ2-5; D gene unclear. This CDR3 contains 12 residues. The germline V gene encodes CDR1 SGDLS and CDR2 YYNGEE. The V end was cut by 3 bases, the J end by 4 bases, with 7 bases between. The DNA of the CDR3 is TGTGCCAGCAGCGCGGTTGGAGAGACCCAGTACTTC. This sequence encodes CASSAVGETQYF.

The J gene is TRBJ2-3, the V gene TRBV5-4; TRBD2 matches at 10 bases. Germline assignment: CDR1 SGHNT and CDR2 YYREEE (reference sequence). This CDR3 is 16 amino acids long. Trimming at V came to 5 bases and at J to 0 bases, leaving 6 bases not matched to a gene. In DNA, the CDR3 is TGTGCCAGCAGAGAAGGACTAGCGGCTAGCACAGATACGCAGTATTTT. This codes for CASREGLAASTDTQYF.

The V gene is TRBV9, the J gene TRBJ2-1; possible D gene TRBD2, 5 bases. V was shortened by 4 bases and J by 4 bases, with 18 bases between the two germline ends. In germline, CDR1 is SGDLS, CDR2 YYNGEE. The CDR3 runs 16 residues. CDR3 nucleotides: TGTGCCAGCAGCCTGGACTCAGCCACCTATTACAATGAGCAGTTCTTC. Translated, it gives CASSLDSATYYNEQFF.